The 30 T cell receptor beta chains below all came from one sample that was sequenced in a study of blood T cells in healthy people across ages. Primed by a sample-barcoded 5' primer and a J-beta primer mix, a second PCR proceeded for about 6 to 11 cycles. TCRdb analysed the 5' RACE reads with MiXCR anew, one entry per CDR3 protein. This sample yields about 830,000 distinct CDR3 sequences, of which approximately 59% are seen a single time; about 27% belongs to the top ten. The sample taken for sequencing was blood. These receptors all come from a young man in good health.

The gene calls are TRBV7-2 and TRBJ2-3; D remains unclear. The CDR3 totals 15 residues. CDR1 and CDR2 (germline): SGHTA, FQGNSA. Trimming pared 0 bases from V and 1 base from J, leaving 8 bases between. As DNA, the CDR3 is TGTGCCAGCAGCTTAGCGAGTACGGGCACAGATACGCAGTATTTT. This translates into CASSLASTGTDTQYF.

This chain links TRBV20-1 with TRBJ2-3; 9 bases line up with TRBD1. The V segment lost 4 bases and the J segment 4 bases; nucleotides outside the gene matches: 15. The CDR3 sequence is 17 residues long. Germline V gives CDR1 DFQATT, CDR2 SNEGSKA (reference sequence). The DNA for the CDR3 is TGCAGTGCTATCACGGGACAGGGACCGATTTTAGCAGATACGCAGTATTTT. Translated: CSAITGQGPILADTQYF.

About this clonotype itself: The junction and the germline gene differ at one end; a read error may be behind it. The chain joins TRBV25-1 to TRBJ2-7; 9 bases agree with TRBD1. This CDR3 has 14 amino acids. CDR1 MGHDK and CDR2 SYGVNS come from the germline V gene. The CDR3 protein is CASSGWDRVHEQYF. CDR3 DNA: TGTGCTAGCAGTGGTTGGGACAGGGTCCACGAGCAGTACTTC.

This clonotype showed up just a few times. The chain has TRBV20-1 and TRBJ2-7; TRBD1 might be the D (6 bases). V lost 6 bases, J lost 2 bases, and 8 bases lay in between. The CDR3 covers 11 residues. Germline V CDR1 and CDR2: DFQATT, SNEGSKA (reference sequence). CDR3 DNA sequence: TGCAGTGCGGACAGCGCCTACGAGCAGTACTTC. This sequence encodes CSADSAYEQYF.

The J gene is TRBJ2-3, the V gene TRBV21-1; the table names TRBD1, a call not compared with the DNA. TRBV21-1 is a recognized pseudogene. The CDR3 loop spans 12 amino acids. The DNA of the CDR3 is TGTGCCAGCAAAGGGGCTGTAGATACGCAGTATTTT. It yields the protein CASKGAVDTQYF.

The gene calls are TRBV15 and TRBJ1-2; D is unresolved. CDR1 and CDR2 from the germline V gene are LNHNV and YYDKDF (reference sequence). V was clipped by 3 bases and J by 4 bases, with 15 bases between them. The CDR3 has 15 amino acids. The CDR3 region has the DNA TGTGCCACCAGCAGGGCCCAGATGTCGCCCTATGGCTACACCTTC. Protein sequence: CATSRAQMSPYGYTF.

This clonotype was seen a few times. The rearrangement links TRBV2 to TRBJ2-1; 8 nucleotides line up with TRBD1. This CDR3 region has 16 residues. V was clipped by 4 bases and J by 2 bases; unmatched bases: 7. In germline, CDR1 is SNHLY, CDR2 FYNNEI. The CDR3 reads CASSASGTGAYNEQFF. The CDR3 nucleotides read TGTGCCAGCAGTGCATCCGGGACAGGTGCCTACAATGAGCAGTTCTTC.

This clonotype was observed a handful of times. V is TRBV18 and J is TRBJ1-1, with a tentative D call TRBD1 (5 bases). Germline values: CDR1 KGHSH, CDR2 LQKENI. This CDR3 has 13 residues. With 6 bases removed from V and 1 base from J, the gap between germline ends came to 9 bases. The CDR3 here is CASSADRNTEAFF. DNA of the CDR3: TGTGCCAGCTCGGCAGACAGGAACACTGAAGCTTTCTTT.

The table lists this clonotype with many counts. CDR3 DNA: TGTGCCATCAGTATTCAGGGTGGAAGCTATGGCTACACCTTC. Translation gives CAISIQGGSYGYTF. This chain uses TRBV10-3 with TRBJ1-2; D might be TRBD1 (5 bases). The CDR3 totals 14 residues. The V and J ends lost 5 bases and 4 bases respectively, with 14 bases between them. Germline V gene sequence: CDR1 ENHRY, CDR2 SYGVKD.

The chain employs TRBV7-2 and TRBJ2-1; D remains ambiguous. V was pared by 5 bases and J by 9 bases, with 14 bases between. The CDR3 covers 13 residues. CDR1 is SGHTA and CDR2 is FQGNSA in the germline V gene. Written as DNA, the CDR3 is TGTGCCAGCAGCCAACTCAGGAGAGCTGAGCAGTTCTTC. Protein product: CASSQLRRAEQFF.

The CDR3 sequence: CSVARGGGKQETQYF. In DNA form, the CDR3 reads TGCAGCGTGGCCCGGGGGGGCGGAAAACAAGAGACCCAGTACTTC. The chain links TRBV29-1 to TRBJ2-5; 8 bases align to TRBD2. Germline CDR1 and CDR2: SQVTM and ANQGSEA. V was pared by 6 bases and J by 2 bases, with 11 bases of the junction left unmatched. The CDR3 consists of 15 residues.

This clonotype was detected only a few times. The genes are TRBV7-3 and TRBJ2-1; D is possibly TRBD2 (5 bases). Trimming shortened V by 5 bases and J by 5 bases, and 19 bases separated the two germline ends. The length of the CDR3 is 16 residues. CDR1 and CDR2 (germline): SGHTA, FQGTGA. The CDR3 DNA reads as TGTGCCAGCAGCCCAAGAGAGGGTCCCCCTGACAATGAGCAGTTCTTC. It yields the protein CASSPREGPPDNEQFF.

The V and J genes are TRBV4-1 and TRBJ1-5; D remains ambiguous. The CDR3 extends over 15 amino acids. Germline CDR1 MGHRA, CDR2 YSYEKL. V lost 4 bases to trimming and J lost 1 base, with 11 bases between them. CDR3 sequence reads: CASSRVLGSNQPQHF. The CDR3 DNA sequence: TGCGCCAGCAGCCGAGTTCTCGGGAGCAATCAGCCCCAGCATTTT.

This clonotype was seen only a few times. V gene TRBV4-3 combines with J gene TRBJ1-4; possible D gene TRBD1, 5 bases. The CDR3 is made up of 16 amino acids. Germline loops: CDR1 LGHNA, CDR2 YSLEER. Trimming stripped 4 bases from V and 3 bases from J, with 15 bases between. The chain's CDR3 is CASSPDVSGPNEKLFF. The CDR3 nucleotides read TGCGCCAGCAGCCCGGACGTTTCAGGGCCTAATGAAAAACTGTTTTTT.

The rearrangement links TRBV29-1 to TRBJ2-3; D unclear. This CDR3 has 13 residues. In germline, CDR1 is SQVTM, CDR2 ANQGSEA. The CDR3, as DNA: TGCATCCTACGAAATGAGGTCACAGATACGCAGTATTTT. Translating gives CILRNEVTDTQYF.

This clonotype was detected a few times. The gene calls are TRBV12-3 or TRBV12-4 and TRBJ2-5, with 7 bases lining up with TRBD1. Unmatched junction bases numbered 4, after V lost 5 bases and J lost 4 bases. This CDR3 comprises 13 residues. The CDR3 reads CASSHRGAETQYF. The CDR3 nucleotides read TGTGCCAGCAGTCACAGGGGTGCAGAGACCCAGTACTTC.

This clonotype was seen a few times. This chain links TRBV20-1 with TRBJ2-7; D may be TRBD1 (6 bases). V was cut by 6 bases and J by 3 bases, with 15 bases left in between. Germline CDR1 is DFQATT and CDR2 is SNEGSKA (reference sequence). The CDR3 is 13 amino acids. The CDR3: CSAEGQGFYEQYF. For the CDR3, the DNA is TGCAGTGCCGAGGGGCAGGGGTTCTACGAGCAGTACTTC.

The chain combines TRBV19 with TRBJ1-1; D ambiguous. The V gene's germline CDR1 is LNHDA and CDR2 SQIVND (reference sequence). Trimming shortened V by 2 bases and J by 2 bases, and 6 bases separated the two germline ends. This CDR3 is built from 13 residues. The CDR3 sequence: CASSIKINTEAFF. For the CDR3, the DNA is TGTGCCAGTAGTATAAAGATAAACACTGAAGCTTTCTTT. The complete variable domain, with remaining parts taken from reference TRBV19 and TRBJ1-1, reads DGGITQSPKYLFRKEGQNVTLSCEQNLNHDAMYWYRQDPGQGLRLIYYSQIVNDFQKGDIAEGYSVSREKKESFPLTVTSAQKNPTAFYLCASSIKINTEAFFGQGTRLTVV.

The rearrangement links TRBV10-3 to TRBJ2-3; D assignment may be TRBD1 or TRBD2 (6 bases each). Germline CDR1 reads ENHRY; CDR2 reads SYGVKD. The CDR3 runs to 15 residues. The germline V and J ends were trimmed by 6 bases and 6 bases, with 19 bases remaining between them. CDR3 protein: CAISSSGPRGDTQYF. For the CDR3, the DNA is TGTGCCATCAGCAGTAGCGGCCCTAGGGGGGATACGCAGTATTTT.

The count of this clonotype is one. The rearrangement links TRBV7-7 to TRBJ1-5; D is ambiguous. V dropped 0 bases and J dropped 2 bases, with 8 bases sitting between them. Germline lookup yields CDR1 SSHAT and CDR2 FNYEAQ (reference sequence). This CDR3 is built from 15 residues. This CDR3 is CASSLAGVGNQPQHF. In nucleotides, the CDR3 is TGTGCCAGCAGCTTAGCTGGAGTTGGCAATCAGCCCCAGCATTTT.

The chain employs TRBV4-3 and TRBJ2-3; no clear D. The CDR3 totals 13 residues. Germline values: CDR1 LGHNA, CDR2 YSLEER. With 3 bases removed from V and 2 bases from J, the gap between germline ends came to 6 bases. CDR3 DNA: TGCGCCAGCAGCCACCTGAACACAGATACGCAGTATTTT. Translated: CASSHLNTDTQYF.

This clonotype was seen just once. The chain carries TRBV28 and TRBJ1-1, with 8 bases identical to TRBD1. The V gene's germline CDR1 is MDHEN and CDR2 SYDVKM. V lost 4 bases, J lost 0 bases, and 13 bases stayed unmatched. The CDR3 contains 18 residues. The DNA for the CDR3 is TGTGCCAGCAGTTCATCCGGGACAGGTTCTTTCTTGAACACTGAAGCTTTCTTT. This sequence encodes CASSSSGTGSFLNTEAFF.

This chain links TRBV7-8 with TRBJ2-5; the D gene is possibly TRBD1 (5 bases). Germline V gene lookup returns CDR1 SGHVS and CDR2 FQNEAQ. The CDR3 is 15 residues long. V was clipped by 3 bases and J by 0 bases, with 11 bases between them. The CDR3 spells CASSFSPQDQETQYF. The CDR3 nucleotides are TGTGCCAGCAGCTTTTCTCCACAGGACCAAGAGACCCAGTACTTC.

CDR3 nucleotides: TGCAGTGCTCCGACTGGAGGGATAAGAGAGACCCAGTACTTC. Amino acids: CSAPTGGIRETQYF. The chain carries TRBV20-1 and TRBJ2-5; weak D call: TRBD2 (6 bases). Germline assignment: CDR1 DFQATT and CDR2 SNEGSKA (reference sequence). The CDR3 runs 14 residues. Trimming removed 5 bases at V and 4 bases at J, with 17 bases between.

The chain carries TRBV6-2 or TRBV6-3 and TRBJ2-1; perhaps TRBD2 as D (5 bases). The CDR3 runs 17 residues. The V gene lost 1 base and the J gene lost 0 bases, with 13 bases spanning the gap. Germline CDR1 is MNHEY and CDR2 is SVGEGT. CDR3 sequence: CASSYWLAASSYNEQFF. The CDR3 DNA reads as TGTGCCAGCAGTTACTGGCTAGCTGCGAGCTCCTACAATGAGCAGTTCTTC.

This sequence joins TRBV7-2 and TRBJ1-4; 7 nucleotides match TRBD1. V lost 5 bases to trimming and J lost 3 bases; unmatched junction nucleotides: 6. The germline gives CDR1 SGHTA, CDR2 FQGNSA. The CDR3 has 15 residues. CDR3 DNA sequence: TGTGCCAGCAGCAGCACAGGGGTCCCTAATGAAAAACTGTTTTTT. The encoded protein is CASSSTGVPNEKLFF.

V is TRBV6-2 or TRBV6-3 and J is TRBJ2-3; maybe TRBD1 (6 bases). The germline CDR1 and CDR2 sequences are MNHEY and SVGEGT. The CDR3 loop spans 13 amino acids. Trimming cost V 6 bases and J 5 bases, with 12 bases left between them. The CDR3 loop reads CASSPRTEDTQYF. CDR3 nucleotides: TGTGCCAGCAGCCCACGGACAGAAGATACGCAGTATTTT.

The chain uses TRBV5-1 and TRBJ2-1, with TRBD2 as a possible D gene (6 bases). V was clipped by 1 base and J by 5 bases, with 16 bases between them. CDR1 is SGHRS, CDR2 YFSETQ, per germline. The CDR3 has 16 residues. The CDR3 DNA is TGCGCCAGCAGCTTGATATTCGCGGGGATCCACAATGAGCAGTTCTTC. Protein: CASSLIFAGIHNEQFF.

The count of this clonotype is one. The chain employs TRBV10-3 and TRBJ2-1; TRBD2 matches at 8 bases. CDR3 size: 16 residues. CDR1 and CDR2 from the germline V gene are ENHRY and SYGVKD. V was clipped by 10 bases and J by 10 bases; unmatched bases: 21. CDR3: CATLKDERGPAGEQFF. The CDR3 DNA sequence: TGTGCCACCCTAAAGGATGAGCGGGGGCCAGCCGGGGAGCAGTTCTTC.

The chain has TRBV6-2 or TRBV6-3 and TRBJ1-2; D gene uncertain. Germline V gives CDR1 MNHEY, CDR2 SVGEGT. The ends were cut back, 2 bases at V and 8 bases at J, with 6 bases in the middle. CDR3 length: 11 residues. The CDR3 spells CASSYREGYTF. Written as DNA, the CDR3 is TGTGCCAGCAGTTACAGGGAAGGCTACACCTTC.